A single TCR beta chain is shown here with its context. There is no known antigen for this receptor. The record has no base qualities; no much larger clone is one base away. The record originates from a study of blood T cell repertoires in COVID-19 (TCRdb year 2020). Notes on the research overall: The collaborator samples originated in the United States, Italy and Spain and spanned the acute and convalescent phases of COVID-19. Subjects who had been exposed to COVID-19, were actively infected with it, or had recovered from it provided the deeply sampled blood TCRbeta repertoires that made up the dataset. The material from the prospective study consisted of cDNA or gDNA derived from T cells, B-cell-depleted T cells, or PBMCs. The repertoires were released in a freely available public database intended as a resource for research on the immune response to SARS-CoV-2. The samples were drawn from the first 160 participants of the ongoing ImmuneRACE study and from more than 1,000 subjects provided by 6 global collaborators. Where available, HLA class I and class II types were taken from metadata supplied by the sample provider and were not determined by assay-based typing. A de-identified subject ID, COVID-19 status, age in years and sex were almost always included in the sample metadata. The research as a whole found: The amount of clinical and demographic metadata varied by source and participant and was provided uncurated.

The immunoSEQ Assay, a bias-controlled multiplex PCR, was used to amplify TCRbeta CDR3 regions from genomic DNA. The paper's processing steps were these. The number of nucleated cells in each sample was estimated from the amplification of reference gene primers within the assay. To quantify the absolute abundance of each unique TCRbeta CDR3 rearrangement, sequence reads were collapsed and filtered. Productive Simpson clonality was computed per sample as the square root of Simpson's diversity index over productive rearrangements. TCRdb mirrors the immuneACCESS table, restricted to in-frame sequences. Some clones are absent from its copies; in checked studies, under half trace to an unresolved V gene, and the reason for the others is unknown. The DNA gave D and trimming, while V, J and clone size come from that table. A total of just under 150,000 clones appear in this sample, approximately 87% of them only once. The ten top clones hold 8.5% to 9.5% of the sample.

Between the V and J ends, shortened by 6 bases and 4 bases respectively, the junction contains 22 bases. Sequences MDHEN (CDR1) and SYDVKM (CDR2) are obtained from the germline V gene. Including cysteine and phenylalanine, the CDR3 has 17 amino acids. Only the CDR3 portion is preserved as DNA: 51 bases, with reading frame beginning at the first base. Whole blood was collected in K2EDTA tubes by collaborating institutions according to the institutions' own protocols. For TCRbeta analysis, collaborators shipped samples as frozen whole blood, isolated PBMCs, or DNA extracted from either of those sample types.

Sample: peripheral blood. The chain couples TRBV28 to TRBJ1-3, with a tentative D gene TRBD1 over 5 matching bases. The TCR sequence derives from a woman aged 45-65 years with active or convalescent COVID-19. The CDR3 here reads CASSSIITGFEGNTIYF. The bases are TGTGCCAGCAGCTCTATCATTACAGGATTCGAAGGAAACACCATATATTTT.